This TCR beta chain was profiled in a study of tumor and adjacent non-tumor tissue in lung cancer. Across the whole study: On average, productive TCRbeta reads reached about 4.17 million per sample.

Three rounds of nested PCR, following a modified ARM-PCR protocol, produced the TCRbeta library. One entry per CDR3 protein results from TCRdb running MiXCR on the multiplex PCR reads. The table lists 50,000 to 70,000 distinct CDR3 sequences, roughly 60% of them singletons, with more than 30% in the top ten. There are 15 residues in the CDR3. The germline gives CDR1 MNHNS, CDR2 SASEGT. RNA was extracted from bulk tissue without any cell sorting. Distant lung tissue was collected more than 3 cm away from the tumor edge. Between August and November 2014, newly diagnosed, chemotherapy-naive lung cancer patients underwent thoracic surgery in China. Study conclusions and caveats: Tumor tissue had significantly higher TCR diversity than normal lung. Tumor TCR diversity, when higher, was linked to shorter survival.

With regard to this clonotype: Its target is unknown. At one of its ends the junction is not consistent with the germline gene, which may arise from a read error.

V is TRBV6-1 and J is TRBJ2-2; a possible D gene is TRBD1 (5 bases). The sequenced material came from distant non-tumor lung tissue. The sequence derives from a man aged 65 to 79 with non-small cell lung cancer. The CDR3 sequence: CTSTERPGPTGELFF. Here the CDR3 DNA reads TGTACCAGCACTGAACGGCCAGGGCCCACCGGGGAGCTGTTTTTT.